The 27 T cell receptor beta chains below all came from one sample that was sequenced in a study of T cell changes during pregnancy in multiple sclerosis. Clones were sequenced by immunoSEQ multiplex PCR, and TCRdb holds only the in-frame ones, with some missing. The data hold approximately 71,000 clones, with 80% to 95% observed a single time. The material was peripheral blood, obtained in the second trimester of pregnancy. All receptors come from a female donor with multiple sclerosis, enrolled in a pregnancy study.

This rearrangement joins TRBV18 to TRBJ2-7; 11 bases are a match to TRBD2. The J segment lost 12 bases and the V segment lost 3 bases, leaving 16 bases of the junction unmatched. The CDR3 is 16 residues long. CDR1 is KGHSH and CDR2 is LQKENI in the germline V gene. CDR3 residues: CASSPNLGLAGGVPYF. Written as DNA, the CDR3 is TGTGCCAGCTCACCCAACCTCGGACTAGCGGGCGGGGTCCCGTACTTC.

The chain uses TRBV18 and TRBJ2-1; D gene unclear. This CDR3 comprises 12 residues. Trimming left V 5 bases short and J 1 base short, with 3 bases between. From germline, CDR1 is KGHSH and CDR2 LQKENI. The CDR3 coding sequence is TGTGCCAGCTCAACTTCCTACAATGAGCAGTTCTTC. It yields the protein CASSTSYNEQFF.

For the CDR3, the DNA is TGTGCCAGCAGTTCCCCCGGGACTAGCAGCCACGAGCAGTACTTC. Translation: CASSSPGTSSHEQYF. The V call is TRBV13, the J call TRBJ2-7, with 9 bases lining up with TRBD2. V dropped 6 bases and J dropped 5; count of bases not matched to a gene: 11. The CDR3 is made up of 15 amino acids. Germline assignment: CDR1 PRHDT and CDR2 FYEKMQ (reference sequence).

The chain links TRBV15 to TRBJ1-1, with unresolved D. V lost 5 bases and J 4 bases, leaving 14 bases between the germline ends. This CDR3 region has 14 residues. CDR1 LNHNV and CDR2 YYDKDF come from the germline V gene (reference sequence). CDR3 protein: CATSLAPESTEAFF. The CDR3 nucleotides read TGTGCCACCAGCCTCGCCCCGGAGAGCACTGAAGCTTTCTTT.

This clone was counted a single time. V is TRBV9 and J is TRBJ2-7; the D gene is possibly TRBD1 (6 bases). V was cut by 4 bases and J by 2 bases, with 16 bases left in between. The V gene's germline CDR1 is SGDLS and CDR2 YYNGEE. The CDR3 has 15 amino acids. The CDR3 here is CASSPQTGDTYEQYF. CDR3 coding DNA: TGTGCCAGCAGCCCCCAGACAGGCGACACCTACGAGCAGTACTTC.

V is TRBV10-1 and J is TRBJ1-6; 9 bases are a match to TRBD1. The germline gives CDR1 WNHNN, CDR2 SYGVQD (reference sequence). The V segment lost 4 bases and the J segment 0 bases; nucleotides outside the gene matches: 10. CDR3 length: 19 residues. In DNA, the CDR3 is TGCGCCAGCAGTGCGCCGGGACAGGGCGTTAGCTCCTATAATTCACCCCTCCACTTT. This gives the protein CASSAPGQGVSSYNSPLHF.

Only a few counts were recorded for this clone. For the CDR3, the DNA is TGTGCCAGCAGCGGGACTAGCGGGAGGGCCTCCTACGAGCAGTACTTC. Translation gives CASSGTSGRASYEQYF. V gene TRBV2 combines with J gene TRBJ2-7; 16 nucleotides align to TRBD2. The CDR3 runs to 16 residues. CDR1 is SNHLY, CDR2 FYNNEI, per germline. V dropped 6 bases and J dropped 0; count of bases not matched to a gene: 2. Together with reference TRBV2 and TRBJ2-7, the CDR3 gives the full variable domain: EPEVTQTPSHQVTQMGQEVILRCVPISNHLYFYWYRQILGQKVEFLVSFYNNEISEKSEIFDDQFSVERPDGSNFTLKIRSTKLEDSAMYFCASSGTSGRASYEQYFGPGTRLTVT.

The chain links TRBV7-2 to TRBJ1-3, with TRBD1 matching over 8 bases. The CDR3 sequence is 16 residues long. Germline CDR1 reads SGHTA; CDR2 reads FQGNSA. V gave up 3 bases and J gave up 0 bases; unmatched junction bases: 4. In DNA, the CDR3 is TGTGCCAGCAGCTTCGGACAGGGCCACTCTGGAAACACCATATATTTT. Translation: CASSFGQGHSGNTIYF.

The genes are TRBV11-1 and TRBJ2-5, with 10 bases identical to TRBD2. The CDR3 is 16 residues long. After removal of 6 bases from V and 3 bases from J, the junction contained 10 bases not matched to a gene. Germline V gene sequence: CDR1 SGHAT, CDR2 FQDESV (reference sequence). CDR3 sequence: CASSRLAGSTEETQYF. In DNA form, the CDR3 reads TGTGCCAGCAGTCGACTAGCGGGCTCGACGGAAGAGACCCAGTACTTC.

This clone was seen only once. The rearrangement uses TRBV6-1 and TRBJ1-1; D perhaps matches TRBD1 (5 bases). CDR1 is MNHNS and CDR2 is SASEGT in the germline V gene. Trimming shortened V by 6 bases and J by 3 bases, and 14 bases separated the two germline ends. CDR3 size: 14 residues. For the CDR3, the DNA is TGTGCCAGCAGATGGAGGGGTCAGGACACTGAAGCTTTCTTT. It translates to CASRWRGQDTEAFF.

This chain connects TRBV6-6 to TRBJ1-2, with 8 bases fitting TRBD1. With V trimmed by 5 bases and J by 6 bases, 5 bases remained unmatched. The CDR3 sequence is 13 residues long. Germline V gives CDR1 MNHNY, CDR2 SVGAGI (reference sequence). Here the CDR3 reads CASSTRQGHGYTF. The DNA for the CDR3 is TGTGCCAGCAGTACTCGACAGGGGCATGGCTACACCTTC.

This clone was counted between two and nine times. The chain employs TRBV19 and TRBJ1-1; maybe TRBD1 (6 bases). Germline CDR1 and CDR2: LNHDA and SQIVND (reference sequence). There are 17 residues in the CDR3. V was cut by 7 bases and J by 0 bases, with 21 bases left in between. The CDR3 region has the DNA TGTGCCAGTACCGCCAGGATGGGGGCGTCGATGAACACTGAAGCTTTCTTT. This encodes CASTARMGASMNTEAFF.

The CDR3: CASSFVSRRANYGYTF. The CDR3 DNA is TGCGCCAGCAGCTTTGTGTCACGACGGGCTAACTATGGCTACACCTTC. The chain links TRBV5-1 to TRBJ1-2; unclear D gene. The length of the CDR3 is 16 residues. Trimming left V 2 bases short and J 0 bases short, with 14 bases between. The germline V gene has CDR1 SGHRS and CDR2 YFSETQ.

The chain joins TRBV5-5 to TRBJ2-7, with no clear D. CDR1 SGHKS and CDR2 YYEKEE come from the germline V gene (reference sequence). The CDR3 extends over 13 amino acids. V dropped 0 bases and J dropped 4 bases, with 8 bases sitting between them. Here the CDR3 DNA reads TGTGCCAGCAGCTTGGGGGTAGCATACGAGCAGTACTTC. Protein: CASSLGVAYEQYF. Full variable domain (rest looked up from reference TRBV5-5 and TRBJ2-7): DAGVTQSPTHLIKTRGQQVTLRCSPISGHKSVSWYQQVLGQGPQFIFQYYEKEERGRGNFPDRFSARQFPNYSSELNVNALLLGDSALYLCASSLGVAYEQYFGPGTRLTVT.

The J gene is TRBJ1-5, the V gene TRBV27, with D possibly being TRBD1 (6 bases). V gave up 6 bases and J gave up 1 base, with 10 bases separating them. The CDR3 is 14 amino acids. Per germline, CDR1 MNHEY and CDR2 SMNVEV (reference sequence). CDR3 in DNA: TGTGCCAGCAGAACAACAGGGAGCAATCAGCCCCAGCATTTT. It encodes CASRTTGSNQPQHF.

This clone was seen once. The CDR3 coding sequence is TGTGCCAGCAGCTGGGCGGGGGGGCCAGAGACCCAGTACTTC. Its translation: CASSWAGGPETQYF. The V call is TRBV5-6, the J call TRBJ2-5, with 9 bases fitting TRBD2. With 3 bases clipped from V and 4 bases from J, the junction kept 4 bases outside the gene matches. The CDR3 is made up of 14 amino acids. The V gene's germline CDR1 is SGHDT and CDR2 YYEEEE.

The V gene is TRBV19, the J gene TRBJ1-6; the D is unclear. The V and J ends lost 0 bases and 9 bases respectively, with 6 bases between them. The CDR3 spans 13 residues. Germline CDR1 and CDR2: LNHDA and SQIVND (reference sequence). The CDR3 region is CASSIEYGSPLHF. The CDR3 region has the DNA TGTGCCAGTAGTATAGAATACGGTTCACCCCTCCACTTT.

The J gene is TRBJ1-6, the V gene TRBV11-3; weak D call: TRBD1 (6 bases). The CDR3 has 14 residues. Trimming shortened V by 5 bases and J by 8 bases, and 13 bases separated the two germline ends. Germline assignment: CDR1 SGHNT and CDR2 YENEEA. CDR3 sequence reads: CASSARDIDSPLHF. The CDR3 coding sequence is TGTGCCAGCAGCGCCCGGGACATAGATTCACCCCTCCACTTT.

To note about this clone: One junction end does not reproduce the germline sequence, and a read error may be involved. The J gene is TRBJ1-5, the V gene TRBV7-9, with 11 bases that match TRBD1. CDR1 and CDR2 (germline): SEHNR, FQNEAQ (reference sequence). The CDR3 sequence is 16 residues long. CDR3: CASSLGQGAYNQPQHF. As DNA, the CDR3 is TGTGCCAGCAGTTTAGGACAGGGGGCTTATAATCAGCCCCAGCATTTT.

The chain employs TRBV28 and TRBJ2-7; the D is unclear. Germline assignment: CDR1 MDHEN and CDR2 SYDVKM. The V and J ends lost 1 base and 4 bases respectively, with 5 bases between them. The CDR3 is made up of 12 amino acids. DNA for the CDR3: TGTGCCAGCAGTTTATCCCTATACGAGCAGTACTTC. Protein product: CASSLSLYEQYF.

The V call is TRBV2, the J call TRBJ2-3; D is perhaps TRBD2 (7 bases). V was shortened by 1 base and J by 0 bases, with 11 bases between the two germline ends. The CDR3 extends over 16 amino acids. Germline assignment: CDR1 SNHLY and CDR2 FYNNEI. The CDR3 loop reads CASSEERGHSTDTQYF. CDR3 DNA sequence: TGTGCCAGCAGTGAAGAGCGGGGACATAGCACAGATACGCAGTATTTT.

CDR3 amino acids: CASSFGEVAGELFF. The CDR3 DNA follows: TGCGCCAGCAGCTTCGGGGAGGTGGCCGGGGAGCTGTTTTTT. This chain links TRBV5-1 with TRBJ2-2, with a possible D match to TRBD2 (6 bases). The CDR3 has 14 amino acids. Trimming removed 2 bases at V and 6 bases at J, with 11 bases between. CDR1 is SGHRS and CDR2 is YFSETQ in the germline V gene.

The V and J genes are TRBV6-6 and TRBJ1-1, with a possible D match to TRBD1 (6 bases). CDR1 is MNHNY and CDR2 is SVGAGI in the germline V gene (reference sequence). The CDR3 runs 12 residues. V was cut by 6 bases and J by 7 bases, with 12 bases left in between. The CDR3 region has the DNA TGTGCCAGCAGCAGGGGTTTCGGTGAAGCTTTCTTT. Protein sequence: CASSRGFGEAFF.

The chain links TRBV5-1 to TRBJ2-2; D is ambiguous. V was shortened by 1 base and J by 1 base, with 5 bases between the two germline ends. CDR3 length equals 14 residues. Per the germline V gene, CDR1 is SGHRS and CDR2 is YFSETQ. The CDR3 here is CASSLRRNTGELFF. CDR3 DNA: TGCGCCAGCAGCTTGCGCAGGAACACCGGGGAGCTGTTTTTT.

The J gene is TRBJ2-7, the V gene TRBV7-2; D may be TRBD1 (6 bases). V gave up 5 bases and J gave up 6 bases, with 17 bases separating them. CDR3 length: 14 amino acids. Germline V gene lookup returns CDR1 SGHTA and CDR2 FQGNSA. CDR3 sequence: CASSKGGLISEQYF. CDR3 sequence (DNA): TGTGCCAGCAGCAAAGGGGGTTTGATCTCCGAGCAGTACTTC.

Here the CDR3 reads CASSLETIPSYGYTF. The CDR3 DNA is TGTGCCAGCAGCTTAGAGACAATCCCCTCCTATGGCTACACCTTC. The chain joins TRBV7-2 to TRBJ1-2, with D unclear. There are 15 residues in the CDR3. CDR1 and CDR2 from the germline V gene are SGHTA and FQGNSA. V lost 1 base and J 4 bases, leaving 13 bases between the germline ends.

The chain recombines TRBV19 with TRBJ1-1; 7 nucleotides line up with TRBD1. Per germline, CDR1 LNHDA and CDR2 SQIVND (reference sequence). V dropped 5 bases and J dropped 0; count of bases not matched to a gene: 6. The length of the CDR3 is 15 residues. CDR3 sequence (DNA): TGTGCCAGTAGTCCGGTCGGGACAGTGAACACTGAAGCTTTCTTT. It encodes CASSPVGTVNTEAFF.